The 28 T cell receptor beta chains listed next were all sequenced from one sample in a study of low-dose radiotherapy and immunotherapy resistance in tumors. Time point described: before trial treatment. Primers targeting TRAV and TRBV primed first-strand cDNA, covering alpha and beta chains. PCR amplification of the TCRs was performed with Phusion for approximately 20 PCR cycles, and it relied on a constant-region primer together with a V-primer adapter. TCRdb independently ran MiXCR on the reads; one entry per CDR3 protein. This table holds about 71,000 distinct CDR3 sequences, 30% to 40% found once. The input for sequencing was PBMCs, taken before treatment. All receptors derive from a female donor with ovarian cancer.

The chain uses TRBV28 and TRBJ2-2; TRBD1 aligns across 8 bases. The V segment lost 6 bases and the J segment 1 base; nucleotides outside the gene matches: 4. CDR1 and CDR2 (germline): MDHEN, SYDVKM. The CDR3 is made up of 15 amino acids. CDR3 amino acids: CASRIDRGNTGELFF. The CDR3, as DNA: TGTGCCAGCAGGATAGACAGGGGGAACACCGGGGAGCTGTTTTTT.

This clonotype was observed at least ten times. V usage is TRBV12-3 or TRBV12-4 and J usage is TRBJ2-7, with a tentative D call TRBD2 (6 bases). The V end was cut by 6 bases, the J end by 3 bases, with 9 bases between. This CDR3 spans 12 amino acids. The CDR3 sequence is CASSQTSYEQYF. CDR3 in DNA: TGTGCCAGCAGCCAGACTAGCTACGAGCAGTACTTC.

This clonotype was picked up many times. The CDR3 here is CASSVGLAGLTDTQYF. In DNA form, the CDR3 reads TGTGCCAGCAGCGTCGGACTAGCGGGTCTCACAGATACGCAGTATTTT. J is TRBJ2-3 and V is TRBV6-2 or TRBV6-3, with TRBD2 identical over 11 bases. Per germline, CDR1 MNHEY and CDR2 SVGEGT. The junction had 7 bases not matched to a gene; V was cut back by 6 bases and J by 2 bases. The CDR3 sequence is 16 residues long.

V is TRBV19 and J is TRBJ2-7, with D possibly called TRBD1 or TRBD2 (5 bases each). The V gene lost 5 bases and the J gene lost 2 bases, with 16 bases spanning the gap. Germline-derived CDR1 and CDR2 are LNHDA and SQIVND (reference sequence). CDR3 length: 15 residues. The CDR3 sequence: CASSPTEGTPYEQYF. As DNA, the CDR3 is TGTGCCAGTAGTCCAACCGAAGGGACCCCCTACGAGCAGTACTTC.

The chain employs TRBV12-3 or TRBV12-4 and TRBJ2-1; D unclear. V was cut by 8 bases and J by 0 bases, with 14 bases left in between. The CDR3 covers 15 residues. The CDR3 reads CASVPESFSYNEQFF. In DNA, the CDR3 is TGTGCCAGCGTCCCCGAATCATTCTCCTACAATGAGCAGTTCTTC.

This clonotype was detected ten times or more. This rearrangement joins TRBV20-1 to TRBJ2-5; possibly TRBD1 for D (5 bases). The V end lost 3 bases, the J end lost 1 base, and 6 bases lay between the germline ends. There are 12 residues in the CDR3. CDR1 is DFQATT, CDR2 SNEGSKA, per germline (reference sequence). CDR3 DNA sequence: TGCAGTGCTAGGGGGCCCCAAGAGACCCAGTACTTC. Translating it yields CSARGPQETQYF.

This clonotype came up many times. The CDR3 here is CASSPRGGVTGNEQFF. CDR3 nucleotide sequence: TGCGCCAGCAGCCCTCGTGGGGGAGTTACGGGAAATGAGCAGTTCTTC. The chain employs TRBV4-1 and TRBJ2-1, with D tentatively TRBD1 or TRBD2 (5 bases each). V lost 4 bases and J 7 bases, leaving 20 bases between the germline ends. CDR1 and CDR2 (germline): MGHRA, YSYEKL. The CDR3 length is 16 residues.

This clonotype has ten or more counts. The chain uses TRBV4-1 and TRBJ2-6; TRBD2 matches 10 bases. Trimming removed 2 bases from V and 0 bases from J; junction bases left unmatched: 4. The CDR3 loop spans 18 amino acids. CDR1 MGHRA and CDR2 YSYEKL come from the germline V gene. The CDR3 coding sequence is TGCGCCAGCAGCCAAAGACTAGCGGGCGCCTCTGGGGCCAACGTCCTGACTTTC. Translation: CASSQRLAGASGANVLTF.

This clonotype has a count of ten or more. The chain is built from TRBV5-4 and TRBJ2-7, with D possibly matching TRBD1 (6 bases). V dropped 4 bases and J dropped 0 bases, with 17 bases sitting between them. CDR1 and CDR2 (germline): SGHNT, YYREEE (reference sequence). CDR3 length equals 16 residues. The CDR3 DNA reads as TGTGCCAGCAGCCAAATTACAGGGTTATACTCCTACGAGCAGTACTTC. It encodes CASSQITGLYSYEQYF.

This clonotype was recorded a few times. The rearrangement uses TRBV4-1 and TRBJ2-1; 8 positions agree with TRBD1. Germline loops: CDR1 MGHRA, CDR2 YSYEKL. Unmatched junction bases numbered 5, after V lost 3 bases and J lost 4 bases. The CDR3 covers 15 residues. The CDR3 spells CASSQDRVAYNEQFF. The CDR3 DNA sequence: TGCGCCAGCAGCCAGGACAGGGTCGCGTACAATGAGCAGTTCTTC.

The V and J genes are TRBV19 and TRBJ1-5, with TRBD1 identical over 11 bases. The V and J ends lost 5 bases and 2 bases, in that order; junction bases with no gene match: 8. The CDR3 is 17 amino acids. CDR1 is LNHDA and CDR2 is SQIVND in the germline V gene (reference sequence). CDR3: CASSAGQGAAGNQPQHF. The CDR3 DNA is TGTGCCAGTAGTGCAGGACAGGGGGCGGCTGGCAATCAGCCCCAGCATTTT.

V and J are TRBV7-8 and TRBJ2-7; a possible D gene is TRBD2 (7 bases). The CDR3 extends over 15 amino acids. V was shortened by 0 bases and J by 0 bases, with 9 bases between the two germline ends. The germline V gene has CDR1 SGHVS and CDR2 FQNEAQ. Written as DNA, the CDR3 is TGTGCCAGCAGCTTAGCGGCGGGGGCCTCCTACGAGCAGTACTTC. Its translation is CASSLAAGASYEQYF. Full variable domain (remainder filled in from reference TRBV7-8 and TRBJ2-7): GAGVSQSPRYKVAKRGQDVALRCDPISGHVSLFWYQQALGQGPEFLTYFQNEAQLDKSGLPSDRFFAERPEGSVSTLKIQRTQQEDSAVYLCASSLAAGASYEQYFGPGTRLTVT.

This clonotype was counted at least ten times. The DNA of the CDR3 is TGTGCCAGCAGTCGTTTGGGACAGAACACTGAAGCTTTCTTT. Its protein product is CASSRLGQNTEAFF. V usage is TRBV6-2 or TRBV6-3 and J usage is TRBJ1-1, with a possible D match to TRBD1 (6 bases). The CDR3 spans 14 residues. V was pared by 5 bases and J by 1 base, with 11 bases between. Per the germline V gene, CDR1 is MNHEY and CDR2 is SVGEGT.

This clonotype has ten or more counts. The gene calls are TRBV30 and TRBJ2-1, with D possibly matching TRBD2 (6 bases). CDR3 size: 12 residues. Germline V gene data show CDR1 as GTSNPN and CDR2 as SVGIG (reference sequence). V dropped 3 bases and J dropped 12 bases, with 15 bases sitting between them. The CDR3 is CAWRGDSRSQFF. The CDR3 DNA reads as TGTGCCTGGAGGGGGGACTCTCGCTCGCAGTTCTTC.

V usage is TRBV24-1 and J usage is TRBJ2-7; a weak D match, TRBD2 (5 bases). V was pared by 4 bases and J by 6 bases, with 12 bases between. The CDR3 length is 13 residues. From germline, CDR1 is KGHDR and CDR2 SFDVKD. The CDR3: CATSDPSSFEQYF. Written as DNA, the CDR3 is TGTGCCACCAGTGACCCCTCTAGCTTCGAGCAGTACTTC.

The chain joins TRBV20-1 to TRBJ2-1; D may be TRBD2 (5 bases). CDR3 length equals 11 residues. Germline V CDR1 and CDR2: DFQATT, SNEGSKA (reference sequence). With 6 bases removed from V and 7 bases from J, the gap between germline ends came to 10 bases. CDR3 DNA: TGCAGTGCAGAGGGTTCTAATGAGCAGTTCTTC. Protein sequence: CSAEGSNEQFF.

This clonotype was seen ten or more times. V gene TRBV7-6 combines with J gene TRBJ2-3; 9 bases agree with TRBD2. CDR3 length equals 17 residues. Germline trimming cut 1 base from V and 4 bases from J; bases unmatched to any gene: 9. Germline V gene sequence: CDR1 SGHVS, CDR2 FNYEAQ. In DNA, the CDR3 is TGTGCCAGCAGCTTAGTTTCGGCGGGGGGGCCGGCAGATACGCAGTATTTT. Its protein is CASSLVSAGGPADTQYF.

There are many counts of this clonotype. The chain carries TRBV20-1 and TRBJ1-1; D possibly corresponds to TRBD1 (6 bases). V gave up 3 bases and J gave up 4 bases, with 18 bases separating them. This CDR3 has 15 amino acids. The germline CDR1 and CDR2 sequences are DFQATT and SNEGSKA (reference sequence). CDR3: CSASPTTGWSTEAFF. CDR3 DNA: TGCAGTGCTAGCCCCACCACAGGGTGGTCCACTGAAGCTTTCTTT.

Many counts were recorded for this clonotype. The rearrangement uses TRBV5-8 and TRBJ2-6; 8 bases are a match to TRBD1. CDR1 is SGHTS and CDR2 is YDEGEE in the germline V gene. This CDR3 spans 18 amino acids. J gave up 0 bases and V 4 bases, and 9 bases lay outside the gene matches. Here the CDR3 reads CASSKQSRGLSGANVLTF. CDR3 DNA sequence: TGTGCCAGCAGCAAACAATCCAGGGGGCTCTCTGGGGCCAACGTCCTGACTTTC.

This clonotype was found many times. The V gene is TRBV19, the J gene TRBJ2-1; perhaps TRBD1 as D (6 bases). Germline V CDR1 and CDR2: LNHDA, SQIVND (reference sequence). This CDR3 comprises 15 residues. Trimming cost V 6 bases and J 0 bases, with 12 bases left between them. CDR3 sequence reads: CASRRAGDSYNEQFF. CDR3 DNA: TGTGCCAGTAGGCGGGCAGGGGACTCCTACAATGAGCAGTTCTTC.

This clonotype was observed at least ten times. The chain links TRBV6-5 to TRBJ2-7; the D gene is possibly TRBD1 (6 bases). Looked up from germline, CDR1 is MNHEY and CDR2 is SVGAGI. CDR3 length: 12 residues. The V end lost 6 bases, the J end lost 6 bases, and 12 bases lay between the germline ends. CDR3: CASSRTGSEQYF. In nucleotides, the CDR3 is TGTGCCAGCAGCCGAACAGGGAGCGAGCAGTACTTC.

This clonotype showed up many times. V usage is TRBV21-1 and J usage is TRBJ2-2; the listed D gene, TRBD2, was not tested against the DNA. TRBV21-1 represents a pseudogene. The CDR3 length is 12 residues. CDR3 sequence reads: CASSKVPGELFF. CDR3 sequence (DNA): TGTGCCAGCAGCAAAGTCCCCGGGGAGCTGTTTTTT.

This clonotype was found many times. The chain carries TRBV30 and TRBJ2-1; 12 bases line up with TRBD2. Unmatched junction bases numbered 11, after V lost 2 bases and J lost 0 bases. Germline V gene data show CDR1 as GTSNPN and CDR2 as SVGIG (reference sequence). The CDR3 covers 19 residues. The CDR3 spells CAWSTVLAGGTSSYNEQFF. Written as DNA, the CDR3 is TGTGCCTGGAGTACCGTCCTAGCGGGGGGGACTAGCTCCTACAATGAGCAGTTCTTC.

This clonotype was recorded at least ten times. The chain has TRBV20-1 and TRBJ2-1; 10 bases are shared with TRBD2. V gave up 3 bases and J gave up 4 bases; unmatched junction bases: 3. Germline assignment: CDR1 DFQATT and CDR2 SNEGSKA (reference sequence). CDR3 length equals 14 residues. Here the CDR3 reads CSARKAGGYNEQFF. The CDR3 DNA reads TGCAGTGCTAGGAAAGCGGGAGGGTACAATGAGCAGTTCTTC.

In its sample, this clonotype was seen many times. The chain has TRBV19 and TRBJ1-5, with 7 positions matching TRBD1. The CDR3 covers 13 residues. Trimming cost V 7 bases and J 3 bases; bases outside gene matches: 3. CDR1 and CDR2 from the germline V gene are LNHDA and SQIVND (reference sequence). The CDR3 spells CASNRGLNQPQHF. The DNA of the CDR3 is TGTGCCAGTAACAGGGGCCTCAATCAGCCCCAGCATTTT.

In this sample, this clonotype turned up a few times. The V gene is TRBV24-1, the J gene TRBJ2-7; possible D gene TRBD2, 5 bases. The CDR3 spans 14 residues. In germline, CDR1 is KGHDR, CDR2 SFDVKD. The ends were cut back, 5 bases at V and 3 bases at J, with 13 bases in the middle. This chain's CDR3 is CATSGDSEFYEQYF. CDR3 nucleotide sequence: TGTGCCACCAGTGGCGATAGCGAATTCTACGAGCAGTACTTC.

Of note for this clonotype: One base separates it from a far larger clone, so it is likely a read error. The chain is built from TRBV11-2 and TRBJ2-3; D gene unclear. V was pared by 5 bases and J by 1 base, with 13 bases between. Germline values: CDR1 SGHAT, CDR2 FQNNGV. The CDR3 spans 15 residues. The CDR3 DNA sequence: TGTGCCAGCAGCCCCGGCGGATTCGGCACAGATACGCAGTATTTT. Protein product: CASSPGGFGTDTQYF.

V gene TRBV5-1 combines with J gene TRBJ2-1; 10 bases fit TRBD2. The trim removed 1 base at V and 0 bases at J, leaving 4 bases unmatched. The CDR3 contains 17 residues. Germline V gene data show CDR1 as SGHRS and CDR2 as YFSETQ. Here the CDR3 DNA reads TGCGCCAGCAGCTTGCTGCCTAGCGGGGGCTCCTACAATGAGCAGTTCTTC. Its translation is CASSLLPSGGSYNEQFF.